The clone carrying this T cell receptor (beta chain) was detected ten times or more. Its cognate antigen is unknown. A sample-barcoded 5' primer and a J-beta primer mix were used in a second PCR of about 7 to 12 cycles. TCRdb fed the 5' RACE reads into MiXCR, producing one record per CDR3 protein. The sample holds 850,000 or so distinct CDR3 sequences, under 35% seen once. The sample belongs to a study of blood T cells in healthy people across ages. Healthy Caucasians from Russia aged about 6 to 90 served as donors. This CDR3 has 16 residues. Germline V gene data show CDR1 as SGHNT and CDR2 as YYREEE (reference sequence). Trimming at V came to 3 bases and at J to 5 bases, leaving 6 bases not matched to a gene. Study-wide findings and caveats: With age, beta diversity per million T cells declined roughly linearly, significantly by approximately 40. Because donor CMV status was unknown, expanded clonotype changes were possibly confounded.

This sequence originates from a woman aged 80 or over in good health. The specimen was blood. The V gene is TRBV5-4, the J gene TRBJ2-3; 13 bases align to TRBD2. CDR3 bases: TGTGCCAGCAGCTCCTGGACTAGCGGGGGATTAGATACGCAGTATTTT. This encodes CASSSWTSGGLDTQYF. The full variable domain, in which reference TRBV5-4 and TRBJ2-3 provide the parts outside the CDR3, is ETGVTQSPTHLIKTRGQQVTLRCSSQSGHNTVSWYQQALGQGPQFIFQYYREEENGRGNFPPRFSGLQFPNYSSELNVNALELDDSALYLCASSSWTSGGLDTQYFGPGTRLTVL.